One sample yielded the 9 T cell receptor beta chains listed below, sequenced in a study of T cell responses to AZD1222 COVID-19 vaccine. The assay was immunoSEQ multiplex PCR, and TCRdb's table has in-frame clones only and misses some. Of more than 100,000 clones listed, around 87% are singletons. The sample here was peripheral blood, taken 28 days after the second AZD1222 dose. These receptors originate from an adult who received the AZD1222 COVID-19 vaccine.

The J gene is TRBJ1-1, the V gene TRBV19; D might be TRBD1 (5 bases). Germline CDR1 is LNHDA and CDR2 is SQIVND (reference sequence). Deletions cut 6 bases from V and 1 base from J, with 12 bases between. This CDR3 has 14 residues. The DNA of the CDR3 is TGTGCCAGTAGGGGGGTAGACAGGAACACTGAAGCTTTCTTT. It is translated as CASRGVDRNTEAFF.

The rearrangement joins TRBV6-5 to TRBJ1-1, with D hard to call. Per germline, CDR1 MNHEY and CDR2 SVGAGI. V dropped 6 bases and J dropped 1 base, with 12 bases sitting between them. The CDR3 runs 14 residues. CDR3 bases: TGTGCCAGCAGGAAACAAACAAGGAACACTGAAGCTTTCTTT. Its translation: CASRKQTRNTEAFF.

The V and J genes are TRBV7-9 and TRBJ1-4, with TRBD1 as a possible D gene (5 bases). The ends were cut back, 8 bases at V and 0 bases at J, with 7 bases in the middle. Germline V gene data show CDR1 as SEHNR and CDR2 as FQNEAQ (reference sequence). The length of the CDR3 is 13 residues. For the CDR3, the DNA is TGTGCCAGCTGGGGGGCAACTAATGAAAAACTGTTTTTT. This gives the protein CASWGATNEKLFF.

CDR3 region: CASSPGGNTEAFF. CDR3 bases: TGTGCCAGCAGCCCCGGGGGGAACACTGAAGCTTTCTTT. The rearrangement joins TRBV13 to TRBJ1-1, with a tentative D call TRBD1 (5 bases). The V gene's germline CDR1 is PRHDT and CDR2 FYEKMQ (reference sequence). Trimming took 5 bases from V and 1 from J, leaving 8 bases between them. The CDR3 has 13 amino acids.

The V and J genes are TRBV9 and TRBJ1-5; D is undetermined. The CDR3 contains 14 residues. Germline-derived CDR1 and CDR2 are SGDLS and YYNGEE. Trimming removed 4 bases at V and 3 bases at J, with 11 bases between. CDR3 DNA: TGTGCCAGCAGCCGGGGAACTACCAATCAGCCCCAGCATTTT. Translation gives CASSRGTTNQPQHF.

The CDR3 sequence is CASSRGVGYNSPLHF. CDR3 bases: TGTGCCAGCAGCCGGGGGGTAGGGTATAATTCACCCCTCCACTTT. The V and J genes are TRBV6-5 and TRBJ1-6; D possibly corresponds to TRBD1 (5 bases). Trimming left V 6 bases short and J 4 bases short, with 13 bases between. The CDR3 extends over 15 amino acids. Germline V gene data show CDR1 as MNHEY and CDR2 as SVGAGI.

Here the CDR3 reads CASSQDATGYNEQFF. CDR3 bases: TGCGCCAGCAGCCAAGATGCAACAGGGTACAATGAGCAGTTCTTC. This sequence joins TRBV4-3 and TRBJ2-1; D might be TRBD1 (6 bases). The V end was cut by 0 bases, the J end by 4 bases, with 10 bases between. Germline V gene sequence: CDR1 LGHNA, CDR2 YSLEER. This CDR3 comprises 15 residues.

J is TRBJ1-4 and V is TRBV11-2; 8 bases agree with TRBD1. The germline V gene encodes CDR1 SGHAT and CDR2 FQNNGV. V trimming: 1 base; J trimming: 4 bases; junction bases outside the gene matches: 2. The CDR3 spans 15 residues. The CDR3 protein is CASSLGGQDNEKLFF. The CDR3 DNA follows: TGTGCCAGCAGCTTAGGGGGACAGGATAATGAAAAACTGTTTTTT.

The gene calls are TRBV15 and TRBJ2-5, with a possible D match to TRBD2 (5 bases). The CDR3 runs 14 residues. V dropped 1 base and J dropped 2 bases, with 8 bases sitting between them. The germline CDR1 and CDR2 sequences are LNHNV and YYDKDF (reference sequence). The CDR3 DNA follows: TGTGCCACCAGCAGAGGGACTGGACAAGAGACCCAGTACTTC. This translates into CATSRGTGQETQYF.